This T cell receptor beta chain was captured by sequencing in a study of healthy donors' naive CD4 and CD8 T cells. At the level of the study: Three donor age groups were sampled: 20-25, 40-50 and 60-70 years; half female. TCR alpha primers covered all functional IMGT alpha gene variants.

This clonotype was observed a single time. Its target is not known. CDR1 and CDR2 (germline): DFQATT, SNEGSKA (reference sequence). This CDR3 is 15 amino acids long. Trimming at V came to 0 bases and at J to 3 bases, leaving 3 bases not matched to a gene. Study-wide findings and caveats: About 13% of CD4/CD8 propensity variance appeared explained by V, J and CDR3 charge. Most V and J genes were reportedly biased between naive CD4+ and CD8+ cells.

A linear amplification protocol produced the TCR libraries from around 0.55 ug of total RNA. TCRdb used MiXCR to reprocess the reads, holding one entry per CDR3 protein. The table lists 200,000 or so distinct CDR3 sequences, around 70% of them singletons. The J gene is TRBJ2-1, the V gene TRBV20-1; 9 bases fit TRBD2. The specimen was naive CD4+ and CD8+ T cells sorted from blood, pooled from several donors. The TCR originated in a pool of human donors in good health; the sample pools cells from several healthy donors. This chain's CDR3 is CSAREASGNYNEQFF. In DNA, the CDR3 is TGCAGTGCTAGAGAAGCTAGCGGGAACTACAATGAGCAGTTCTTC.